The 21 T cell receptor beta chains in this list originate from one sample, sequenced in a study of identifying expanded T cells in peripheral blood. TCRdb's table, derived via immunoSEQ multiplex PCR, lists solely in-frame clones and lacks some. The table lists 100,000 to 150,000 clones, less than 90% of them singletons. The specimen was blood. The receptors come from a person aged 18 to 70 in good health.

The chain links TRBV6-1 to TRBJ2-7; TRBD1 agrees at 8 bases. Germline CDR1 reads MNHNS; CDR2 reads SASEGT. This CDR3 is built from 14 residues. J was trimmed by 2 bases and V by 7 bases; bases with no gene match: 7. DNA for the CDR3: TGTGCCAGCATAAAGCAGGGGGCGCCCTACGAGCAGTACTTC. It specifies CASIKQGAPYEQYF.

The chain employs TRBV7-9 and TRBJ2-1; D remains ambiguous. Trimming stripped 4 bases from V and 6 bases from J, with 13 bases between. Looked up from germline, CDR1 is SEHNR and CDR2 is FQNEAQ (reference sequence). This CDR3 has 14 amino acids. Here the CDR3 DNA reads TGTGCCAGCAGCTCAGAGTATAGGGTCAATGAGCAGTTCTTC. This codes for CASSSEYRVNEQFF.

Remarks on this clone: The conserved phenylalanine or tryptophan normally closing the CDR3 is absent here, so this likely arose from a read error. The chain uses TRBV6-4 and TRBJ1-2; a weak D match, TRBD1 (6 bases). The length of the CDR3 is 14 residues. Germline CDR1 reads MRHNA; CDR2 reads SNTAGT. V gave up 3 bases and J gave up 5 bases, with 13 bases separating them. The CDR3 nucleotides are TGTGCCAGCAGTGAAGGGAGCGGACAGTATGGCTACACCCTC. Encoded protein: CASSEGSGQYGYTL.

J is TRBJ2-2 and V is TRBV10-3, with D unresolved. The CDR3 has 12 residues. With 11 bases removed from V and 3 bases from J, the gap between germline ends came to 10 bases. CDR1 is ENHRY and CDR2 is SYGVKD in the germline V gene. The CDR3 region has the DNA TGTGCCGCTCGCCAGGACACCGGGGAGCTGTTTTTT. This codes for CAARQDTGELFF.

This clone has a handful of counts. The V gene is TRBV6-5, the J gene TRBJ1-1, with TRBD1 identical over 7 bases. The V segment lost 7 bases and the J segment 0 bases; nucleotides outside the gene matches: 5. Germline CDR1 and CDR2: MNHEY and SVGAGI. The CDR3 sequence is 14 residues long. CDR3 in DNA: TGTGCCAGCACCGCGGACAGGTTGAACACTGAAGCTTTCTTT. Translation gives CASTADRLNTEAFF.

The V gene is TRBV27, the J gene TRBJ2-5; D perhaps matches TRBD2 (6 bases). The germline V gene has CDR1 MNHEY and CDR2 SMNVEV (reference sequence). The V gene lost 2 bases and the J gene lost 4 bases, with 11 bases spanning the gap. This CDR3 contains 14 residues. The CDR3 DNA reads as TGTGCCAGCAGTTTACTGGCGGGGCTAGAGACCCAGTACTTC. This encodes CASSLLAGLETQYF.

V usage is TRBV10-3 and J usage is TRBJ1-1; D gene uncertain. Trimming took off 7 bases at V and 6 bases at J, with 15 bases between the two ends. The CDR3 runs 13 residues. Germline values: CDR1 ENHRY, CDR2 SYGVKD. CDR3 bases: TGTGCCATCACCCTAGCCGATGGTGCTGAAGCTTTCTTT. Protein sequence: CAITLADGAEAFF.

The V call is TRBV18, the J call TRBJ1-4, with 11 bases that match TRBD1. V was clipped by 3 bases and J by 3 bases; unmatched bases: 9. In germline, CDR1 is KGHSH, CDR2 LQKENI. The CDR3 runs to 18 residues. CDR3 protein: CASSPLGTGGISNEKLFF. The CDR3 DNA reads as TGTGCCAGCTCACCCCTCGGGACAGGGGGGATTTCTAATGAAAAACTGTTTTTT.

The chain recombines TRBV5-1 with TRBJ2-1; 14 nucleotides line up with TRBD2. After removal of 3 bases from V and 7 bases from J, the junction contained 9 bases not matched to a gene. The CDR3 runs 17 residues. The germline V gene has CDR1 SGHRS and CDR2 YFSETQ. The CDR3 sequence is CASSSGTSGRFLNEQFF. CDR3 coding DNA: TGCGCCAGCAGCTCCGGGACTAGCGGGAGATTCCTTAATGAGCAGTTCTTC.

This clone has only one observation. This chain links TRBV2 with TRBJ1-1; D unclear. The CDR3 is 14 residues long. Germline V gene lookup returns CDR1 SNHLY and CDR2 FYNNEI. V lost 0 bases to trimming and J lost 1 base, with 6 bases between them. DNA for the CDR3: TGTGCCAGCAGTGAAGCACCGGCGAACACTGAAGCTTTCTTT. Translation gives CASSEAPANTEAFF.

CDR3 in amino acids: CASSEVWDRGDSEQYF. The CDR3 DNA reads as TGTGCCAGCAGTGAGGTCTGGGACAGGGGGGACAGTGAGCAGTACTTC. J is TRBJ2-7 and V is TRBV6-1; 11 bases are shared with TRBD1. V lost 3 bases to trimming and J lost 7 bases; unmatched junction nucleotides: 11. This CDR3 has 16 amino acids. The germline V gene encodes CDR1 MNHNS and CDR2 SASEGT.

The chain employs TRBV4-1 and TRBJ1-1; D is perhaps TRBD1 (6 bases). The CDR3 contains 15 residues. Germline V gives CDR1 MGHRA, CDR2 YSYEKL. V lost 4 bases to trimming and J lost 6 bases, with 18 bases between them. CDR3 nucleotides: TGCGCCAGCAGCCCCGGGACACGGCAGGTCTCTGAAGCTTTCTTT. Translation gives CASSPGTRQVSEAFF.

This clone is a singleton in its sample. This chain connects TRBV28 to TRBJ2-3, with 8 positions matching TRBD2. V gave up 6 bases and J gave up 4 bases; unmatched junction bases: 12. This CDR3 region has 16 residues. Germline lookup yields CDR1 MDHEN and CDR2 SYDVKM. Here the CDR3 reads CASSFSSGTPPDTQYF. CDR3 DNA: TGTGCCAGCAGCTTCAGTAGCGGGACCCCACCAGATACGCAGTATTTT.

This rearrangement joins TRBV2 to TRBJ2-5; TRBD2 matches 8 bases. CDR3 size: 13 residues. Looked up from germline, CDR1 is SNHLY and CDR2 is FYNNEI. Trimming cost V 6 bases and J 4 bases; bases outside gene matches: 4. The CDR3 bases are TGTGCCAGCAGACGGGGGGGAGGAGAGACCCAGTACTTC. Its translation: CASRRGGGETQYF.

V and J are TRBV7-6 and TRBJ1-2, with a tentative D call TRBD1 (6 bases). The CDR3 spans 14 residues. The germline V and J ends were trimmed by 0 bases and 4 bases, with 9 bases remaining between them. CDR1 is SGHVS, CDR2 FNYEAQ, per germline. CDR3 amino acids: CASSLARGGYGYTF. The CDR3 nucleotides are TGTGCCAGCAGCTTAGCCAGGGGCGGCTATGGCTACACCTTC.

The chain employs TRBV6-4 and TRBJ2-3, with a tentative D call TRBD2 (5 bases). The V end lost 0 bases, the J end lost 6 bases, and 7 bases lay between the germline ends. Germline V gene lookup returns CDR1 MRHNA and CDR2 SNTAGT. The CDR3 totals 13 residues. CDR3 residues: CASSDSKRDTQYF. The CDR3 nucleotides are TGTGCCAGCAGTGACTCCAAGCGGGATACGCAGTATTTT.

The chain has TRBV29-1 and TRBJ1-1; 7 bases fit TRBD1. J gave up 1 base and V 4 bases, and 12 bases lay outside the gene matches. The CDR3 covers 16 residues. CDR1 SQVTM and CDR2 ANQGSEA come from the germline V gene. The chain's CDR3 is CSVVPRTGDPNTEAFF. Here the CDR3 DNA reads TGCAGCGTTGTTCCGAGAACAGGGGACCCGAACACTGAAGCTTTCTTT.

In this sample, this clone turned up once. The chain employs TRBV28 and TRBJ1-2, with 7 bases identical to TRBD1. The length of the CDR3 is 16 residues. Per the germline V gene, CDR1 is MDHEN and CDR2 is SYDVKM. V lost 2 bases and J lost 3; bases outside the gene matches: 9. The DNA for the CDR3 is TGTGCCAGCAGTTTAAAGCCCAGGGGGAACGACTATGGCTACACCTTC. This translates into CASSLKPRGNDYGYTF.

The chain combines TRBV27 with TRBJ1-1; 8 bases match TRBD1. Germline-derived CDR1 and CDR2 are MNHEY and SMNVEV (reference sequence). This CDR3 region has 17 residues. V gave up 7 bases and J gave up 0 bases; unmatched junction bases: 13. The CDR3 nucleotides are TGTGCCAGCATGTATCGCAACAGGGGGACAATGAACACTGAAGCTTTCTTT. This codes for CASMYRNRGTMNTEAFF.

The genes are TRBV28 and TRBJ2-1; 7 bases are a match to TRBD2. This CDR3 has 13 residues. Germline CDR1 reads MDHEN; CDR2 reads SYDVKM. J was trimmed by 5 bases and V by 10 bases; bases with no gene match: 8. The CDR3 region is CAIRLAGDNEQFF. In nucleotides, the CDR3 is TGTGCCATCAGACTAGCTGGGGACAATGAGCAGTTCTTC. Looking up the rest from reference TRBV28 and TRBJ2-1 gives the full variable domain: DVKVTQSSRYLVKRTGEKVFLECVQDMDHENMFWYRQDPGLGLRLIYFSYDVKMKEKGDIPEGYSVSREKKERFSLILESASTNQTSMYLCAIRLAGDNEQFFGPGTRLTVL.

The chain has TRBV19 and TRBJ1-5, with a weak D call TRBD1 (5 bases). V shed 3 bases and J shed 2 bases, with 17 bases lying between them. Germline V gene sequence: CDR1 LNHDA, CDR2 SQIVND (reference sequence). This CDR3 comprises 17 residues. CDR3 sequence (DNA): TGTGCCAGTAGTATCCCGGGGGGGGTGAGACGCAATCAGCCCCAGCATTTT. Translation gives CASSIPGGVRRNQPQHF.